Below are 17 T cell receptor beta chains sequenced from a single sample in a study of a mutant IDH1 vaccine in newly diagnosed glioma. As for time point: baseline, week 1 (first vaccination visit). The treatment denotes: pre-vaccination baseline after standard-of-care therapy. Sequencing was performed with immunoSEQ multiplex PCR; in TCRdb, only in-frame clones are kept and a portion is missing. Among about 25,000 clones, 93% were seen once, and the ten largest hold roughly 1.3%. The sample consisted of PBMCs, taken from a glioma patient treated with radiotherapy, temozolomide or both. The origin of the receptors is a man between 35 and 55 years old with glioma.

The sample holds one count of this clone. The gene calls are TRBV19 and TRBJ2-1, with 8 bases lining up with TRBD2. Germline assignment: CDR1 LNHDA and CDR2 SQIVND (reference sequence). The CDR3 sequence is 15 residues long. CDR3: CASSGSGSPLGEQFF. The DNA of the CDR3 is TGTGCTAGCTCTGGAAGCGGGAGTCCCCTGGGTGAGCAGTTCTTC.

The rearrangement uses TRBV4-1 and TRBJ1-1, with D possibly being TRBD1 (5 bases). This CDR3 is 19 amino acids long. The germline CDR1 and CDR2 sequences are MGHRA and YSYEKL. The V gene lost 3 bases and the J gene lost 2 bases, with 25 bases spanning the gap. This chain's CDR3 is CASSQGTPFGETGNTEAFF. CDR3 DNA: TGCGCCAGCAGCCAGGGGACGCCTTTTGGGGAGACGGGAAACACTGAAGCTTTCTTT.

V gene TRBV6-5 combines with J gene TRBJ2-5; D perhaps matches TRBD2 (5 bases). Trimming left V 0 bases short and J 7 bases short, with 9 bases between. Germline CDR1 reads MNHEY; CDR2 reads SVGAGI. This CDR3 spans 13 amino acids. This CDR3 is CASSYSREGTQYF. DNA of the CDR3: TGTGCCAGCAGTTACTCGAGAGAGGGGACCCAGTACTTC.

The chain carries TRBV11-2 and TRBJ1-1, with 7 nucleotides matching TRBD1. Germline loops: CDR1 SGHAT, CDR2 FQNNGV. V shed 5 bases, J shed 1 base, and the junction held 7 bases outside the gene matches. This CDR3 is built from 15 residues. The CDR3 loop is CASSEPGQRNTEAFF. The DNA of the CDR3 is TGTGCCAGCAGCGAGCCGGGACAGCGGAACACTGAAGCTTTCTTT.

The chain uses TRBV19 and TRBJ1-5; tentatively, D is TRBD1 (6 bases). The CDR3 has 15 residues. The germline V gene has CDR1 LNHDA and CDR2 SQIVND (reference sequence). V dropped 5 bases and J dropped 7 bases, with 18 bases sitting between them. The CDR3 nucleotides read TGTGCCAGTAGTTCAGAACAGGGCGCGAGACAGCCCCAGCATTTT. Protein: CASSSEQGARQPQHF.

A note on this clone: At one of its ends the junction is not consistent with the germline gene, which may arise from a read error. The J gene is TRBJ2-1, the V gene TRBV27, with 8 nucleotides matching TRBD2. The length of the CDR3 is 16 residues. From germline, CDR1 is MNHEY and CDR2 SMNVEV (reference sequence). The CDR3 region is CASSSSLAASSNEQFF. As DNA, the CDR3 is TGTGCCAGCAGTTCATCACTAGCGGCTTCCTCCAATGAGCAGTTCTTC.

CDR3 sequence (DNA): TGTGCCAGCAGCCGGGACAGCACTGAAGCTTTCTTT. Encoded protein: CASSRDSTEAFF. V is TRBV5-6 and J is TRBJ1-1; TRBD1 agrees at 7 bases. The CDR3 length is 12 residues. Germline CDR1 SGHDT, CDR2 YYEEEE. J lost 4 bases, V lost 4 bases, and 1 base had no gene match.

The table lists this clone with a count of one. J is TRBJ1-5 and V is TRBV4-1; no clear D gene. Germline CDR1 and CDR2: MGHRA and YSYEKL. This CDR3 contains 14 residues. CDR3 DNA: TGCGGCATTGAGGGTAACTATAGCAATCAGCCCCAGCATTTT. Translating gives CGIEGNYSNQPQHF.

The chain uses TRBV29-1 and TRBJ1-2, with a tentative D call TRBD1 (6 bases). This CDR3 contains 15 residues. V was cut by 2 bases and J by 0 bases, with 13 bases left in between. Looked up from germline, CDR1 is SQVTM and CDR2 is ANQGSEA. CDR3: CSVEFRGPANYGYTF. The CDR3 coding sequence is TGCAGCGTTGAATTTCGGGGGCCAGCTAACTATGGCTACACCTTC.

The V and J genes are TRBV19 and TRBJ2-7; 7 bases agree with TRBD2. V lost 5 bases to trimming and J lost 0 bases; unmatched junction nucleotides: 10. The CDR3 loop spans 16 amino acids. Germline CDR1 LNHDA, CDR2 SQIVND (reference sequence). The DNA of the CDR3 is TGTGCCAGTAGTCCCACCCGGAGGACTAGCTCCTACGAGCAGTACTTC. Translating gives CASSPTRRTSSYEQYF.

The CDR3 bases are TGTGCCAGCAGCCTCCTTAGCGGGCCGTGGACGGGCGATGAGCAGTTCTTC. Translated, it gives CASSLLSGPWTGDEQFF. The chain recombines TRBV11-3 with TRBJ2-1, with 7 bases aligning to TRBD2. This CDR3 has 17 residues. With 5 bases clipped from V and 8 bases from J, the junction kept 18 bases outside the gene matches. CDR1 and CDR2 from the germline V gene are SGHNT and YENEEA.

This chain uses TRBV28 with TRBJ1-4, with TRBD1 as a possible D gene (6 bases). CDR3 length equals 15 residues. V lost 3 bases to trimming and J lost 1 base, with 9 bases between them. CDR1 is MDHEN, CDR2 SYDVKM, per germline. CDR3 nucleotide sequence: TGTGCCAGCAGTTTCACAGGGCGAACTAATGAAAAACTGTTTTTT. Amino acids: CASSFTGRTNEKLFF.

The chain has TRBV18 and TRBJ1-5; the D gene is possibly TRBD1 (6 bases). Germline CDR1 and CDR2: KGHSH and LQKENI. This CDR3 contains 15 residues. Trimming took 2 bases from V and 5 from J, leaving 13 bases between them. CDR3 sequence: CASSPSLQGDQPQHF. The DNA of the CDR3 is TGTGCCAGCTCACCATCCTTACAGGGAGATCAGCCCCAGCATTTT.

The V and J genes are TRBV7-9 and TRBJ1-4, with no clear D. The CDR3 spans 12 residues. V lost 3 bases and J 8 bases, leaving 7 bases between the germline ends. Germline values: CDR1 SEHNR, CDR2 FQNEAQ (reference sequence). The CDR3 spells CASSLMAEKLFF. DNA of the CDR3: TGTGCCAGCAGCTTGATGGCGGAAAAACTGTTTTTT.

The rearrangement joins TRBV6-1 to TRBJ1-2; perhaps TRBD1 as D (5 bases). The CDR3 has 15 amino acids. The germline V gene encodes CDR1 MNHNS and CDR2 SASEGT. V was pared by 2 bases and J by 1 base, with 11 bases between. CDR3 DNA sequence: TGTGCCAGCAGTGAATTTGAGGGACTTAACTATGGCTACACCTTC. This sequence encodes CASSEFEGLNYGYTF.

The CDR3 reads CASSVGGPPYEQYF. The DNA for the CDR3 is TGTGCCAGCAGCGTAGGAGGGCCCCCCTACGAGCAGTACTTC. The rearrangement uses TRBV9 and TRBJ2-7, with D possibly TRBD2 on 5 matching bases. Germline V CDR1 and CDR2: SGDLS, YYNGEE. V was cut by 0 bases and J by 2 bases, with 9 bases left in between. This CDR3 is 14 amino acids long. The whole variable domain, remainder taken from reference TRBV9 and TRBJ2-7, is DSGVTQTPKHLITATGQRVTLRCSPRSGDLSVYWYQQSLDQGLQFLIQYYNGEERAKGNILERFSAQQFPDLHSELNLSSLELGDSALYFCASSVGGPPYEQYFGPGTRLTVT.

V and J are TRBV18 and TRBJ2-3, with 13 nucleotides matching TRBD2. The CDR3 runs 14 residues. Germline loops: CDR1 KGHSH, CDR2 LQKENI. With 6 bases clipped from V and 5 bases from J, the junction kept 2 bases outside the gene matches. CDR3 nucleotide sequence: TGTGCCAGCTCCGGACTAGCGGGAGTAGATACGCAGTATTTT. Amino acids: CASSGLAGVDTQYF.